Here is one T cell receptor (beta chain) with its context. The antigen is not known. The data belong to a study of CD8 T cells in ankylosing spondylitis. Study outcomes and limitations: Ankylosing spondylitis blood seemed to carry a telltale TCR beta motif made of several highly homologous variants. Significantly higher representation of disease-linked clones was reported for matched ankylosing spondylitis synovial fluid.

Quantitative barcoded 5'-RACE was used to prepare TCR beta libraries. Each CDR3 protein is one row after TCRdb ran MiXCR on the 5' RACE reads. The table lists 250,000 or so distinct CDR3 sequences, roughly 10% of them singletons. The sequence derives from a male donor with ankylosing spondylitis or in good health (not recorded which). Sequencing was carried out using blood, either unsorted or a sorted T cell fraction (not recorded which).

The DNA of the CDR3 is TGTGCCAGCAGTTCACAGGGGGCTGATCAGCCCCAGCATTTT. It translates to CASSSQGADQPQHF. The chain couples TRBV12-3 or TRBV12-4 to TRBJ1-5; 9 bases fit TRBD1. This CDR3 has 14 amino acids. V was pared by 4 bases and J by 5 bases, with 3 bases of the junction left unmatched.